Listed here is a single TCR beta chain. Antigen unknown. This sample was included in a study of OX40 agonist ivuxolimab in advanced cancers. Produced via immunoSEQ multiplex PCR; TCRdb's table is partial and in-frame only. Of about 97,000 clones detected, about nine tenths appear once; the ten largest clones hold more than 5.5%. Points from the study as a whole: Nonresponders included some who also had low normalized T-cell clonal expansion.

Trimming took 5 bases from V and 0 from J, leaving 11 bases between them. The CDR3 is 16 residues long. CDR1 LNHDA and CDR2 SQIVND come from the germline V gene (reference sequence). The source is an adult with an advanced solid tumor such as melanoma, head and neck, liver or kidney cancer. Sequenced material: CD4+ or CD8+ T cells sorted from blood, taken in a trial of the OX40 agonist ivuxolimab. The chain is built from TRBV19 and TRBJ2-6; D is ambiguous. The DNA of the CDR3 is TGTGCCAGTAGTCTACGCGTGGGCTCTGGGGCCAACGTCCTGACTTTC. Protein: CASSLRVGSGANVLTF.